Here is one T cell receptor beta chain with its context. These data are taken from a study of cytomegalovirus exposure and HLA in healthy donors. The PCR contained 60 Vbeta and 13 Jbeta primers. Data came from immunoSEQ multiplex PCR; TCRdb stores just in-frame clones and leaves some out. The sample yields under 200,000 clones, about 86% seen once. The length of the CDR3 is 11 residues. In germline, CDR1 is MDHEN, CDR2 SYDVKM. V lost 1 base and J lost 6, with 2 bases in between. J is TRBJ2-3 and V is TRBV28; D is ambiguous. Sequences were obtained from PBMCs. The clonotype comes from a man in his forties in good health and CMV-seropositive. CDR3 sequence: CASSLSDTQYF. In nucleotides, the CDR3 is TGTGCCAGCAGTTTATCTGATACGCAGTATTTT.